Listed here are 6 T cell receptor beta chains from one sample, sequenced in a study of cytomegalovirus exposure and HLA in healthy donors. In the PCR, 60 Vbeta and 13 Jbeta primers were used. Sequencing used immunoSEQ multiplex PCR; TCRdb keeps in-frame clones, though not all of them. This sample has 150,000 to 200,000 clones, with approximately 77% found just once. The material sequenced was PBMCs. The receptors here all came from a male donor in good health and CMV-seropositive.

CDR3 sequence reads: CASSGGLVLNTGELFF. In DNA, the CDR3 is TGTGCCAGCAGCGGGGGGCTAGTATTGAACACCGGGGAGCTGTTTTTT. The rearrangement uses TRBV25-1 and TRBJ2-2; D might be TRBD2 (7 bases). Germline V CDR1 and CDR2: MGHDK, SYGVNS. The CDR3 totals 16 residues. Trimming took off 6 bases at V and 1 base at J, with 15 bases between the two ends.

The chain links TRBV7-2 to TRBJ1-6; D unresolved. This CDR3 has 12 residues. Germline CDR1 is SGHTA and CDR2 is FQGNSA. The V and J ends lost 5 bases and 10 bases respectively, with 9 bases between them. CDR3 amino acids: CASSLGWSPLHF. DNA of the CDR3: TGTGCCAGCAGCCTCGGTTGGTCACCCCTCCACTTT.

Only a few counts were recorded for this clone. The chain uses TRBV6-5 and TRBJ1-2; the match to TRBD1 covers 7 bases. The CDR3 is 14 residues long. From germline, CDR1 is MNHEY and CDR2 SVGAGI. V shed 5 bases and J 8 bases; nucleotides not matched to a gene: 11. The CDR3 DNA reads TGTGCCAGCAGTAAAGCAGGGGGAAAGCAAGGCTACACCTTC. It translates to CASSKAGGKQGYTF.

This sequence joins TRBV19 and TRBJ2-6; the match to TRBD2 covers 15 bases. V lost 5 bases to trimming and J lost 2 bases; unmatched junction nucleotides: 4. The CDR3 spans 18 residues. CDR1 is LNHDA, CDR2 SQIVND, per germline (reference sequence). The DNA for the CDR3 is TGTGCCAGTAGTTCGGGACTAGCGGGGGGAACTGGGGCCAACGTCCTGACTTTC. It is translated as CASSSGLAGGTGANVLTF.

The chain joins TRBV6-5 to TRBJ2-1; maybe TRBD1 (5 bases). The CDR3 length is 14 residues. CDR1 and CDR2 from the germline V gene are MNHEY and SVGAGI. V was pared by 7 bases and J by 4 bases, with 14 bases between. CDR3 DNA sequence: TGTGCCAGCACCCCAAGTCGACAGTACAATGAGCAGTTCTTC. Its translation: CASTPSRQYNEQFF.

The CDR3 sequence: CASSSDRDSGNTIYF. CDR3 nucleotides: TGTGCCAGCAGCTCGGACAGGGACTCTGGAAACACCATATATTTT. The rearrangement uses TRBV7-9 and TRBJ1-3, with TRBD1 matching 8 bases. Germline CDR1 and CDR2: SEHNR and FQNEAQ (reference sequence). V trimming: 4 bases; J trimming: 0 bases; junction bases outside the gene matches: 2. The CDR3 totals 15 residues.